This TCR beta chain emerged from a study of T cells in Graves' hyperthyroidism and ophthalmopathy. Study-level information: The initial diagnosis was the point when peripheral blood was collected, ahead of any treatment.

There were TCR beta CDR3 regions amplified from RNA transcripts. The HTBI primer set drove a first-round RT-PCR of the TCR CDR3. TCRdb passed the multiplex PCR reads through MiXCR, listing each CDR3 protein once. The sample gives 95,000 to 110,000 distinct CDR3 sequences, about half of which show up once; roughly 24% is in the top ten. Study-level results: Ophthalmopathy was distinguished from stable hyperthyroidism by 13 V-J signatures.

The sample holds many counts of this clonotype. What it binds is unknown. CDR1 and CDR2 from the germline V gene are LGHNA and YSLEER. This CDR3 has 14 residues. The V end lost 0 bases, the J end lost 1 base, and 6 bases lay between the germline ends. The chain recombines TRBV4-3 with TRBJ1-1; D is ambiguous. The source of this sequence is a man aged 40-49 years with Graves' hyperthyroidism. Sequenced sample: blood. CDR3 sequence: CASSQDIRNTEAFF. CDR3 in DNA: TGCGCCAGCAGCCAAGATATTAGGAACACTGAAGCTTTCTTT.